Below, 10 T cell receptor beta chains from the same sample are listed, as sequenced in a study of CD8 T cells in ankylosing spondylitis (TCRdb year 2017). What the work shows at the level of the full study, not this receptor alone: A TCR beta motif made up of several highly homologous amino acid variants appeared to be characteristic of blood from ankylosing spondylitis patients.

Their cognate antigens are unknown. Library preparation employed 5' RACE. TCRdb names Illumina HiSeq 2500 as the instrument used. Using fastp at Q25 and MiXCR, TCRdb reprocessed the public reads and kept productive beta chains. Here each entry gathers all rows of one CDR3 protein and keeps the most common genes and DNA. The sample table holds roughly 700,000 distinct CDR3 sequences, of which over 15% were seen once. The top ten clones comprise about a fifth of the sample. Source material: blood, either unsorted or a sorted T cell fraction (not recorded which). These receptors all stem from a male donor with ankylosing spondylitis.

This clonotype was recorded a few times. The chain employs TRBV10-3 and TRBJ2-2; D uncertain. The CDR3 sequence is 13 residues long. The V and J ends lost 6 bases and 7 bases respectively, with 12 bases between them. CDR1 and CDR2 from the germline V gene are ENHRY and SYGVKD. CDR3 loop: CAIRPDGFGELFF. The DNA for the CDR3 is TGTGCCATCAGGCCCGACGGGTTCGGGGAGCTGTTTTTT.

This clonotype was observed a few times. The chain is built from TRBV20-1 and TRBJ2-3; no definite D call. Deletions cut 6 bases from V and 4 bases from J, with 17 bases between. The CDR3 sequence is 14 residues long. Germline CDR1 and CDR2: DFQATT and SNEGSKA (reference sequence). The CDR3 DNA is TGCAGTGCCCGCCGTGGAGTAGCTGCAGATACGCAGTATTTT. Translated, it gives CSARRGVAADTQYF.

The gene calls are TRBV5-1 and TRBJ1-6; TRBD1 aligns across 8 bases. CDR3 size: 16 residues. CDR1 SGHRS and CDR2 YFSETQ come from the germline V gene. The V gene end was trimmed by 4 bases and the J gene end by 4 bases; junction bases not matched to a gene: 7. CDR3 protein: CASSPGQGHYNSPLHF. CDR3 nucleotide sequence: TGCGCCAGCAGCCCAGGACAGGGCCATTATAATTCACCCCTCCACTTT.

The V call is TRBV6-5, the J call TRBJ1-2; unclear D gene. The V end lost 2 bases, the J end lost 0 bases, and 4 bases lay between the germline ends. The CDR3 extends over 13 amino acids. In germline, CDR1 is MNHEY, CDR2 SVGAGI. CDR3 loop: CASSYKSNYGYTF. The CDR3 DNA reads TGTGCCAGCAGTTACAAGTCTAACTATGGCTACACCTTC.

The chain has TRBV4-1 and TRBJ1-2, with D possibly matching TRBD1 (5 bases). The V gene's germline CDR1 is MGHRA and CDR2 YSYEKL. V gave up 0 bases and J gave up 5 bases, with 28 bases separating them. The CDR3 sequence is 20 residues long. DNA for the CDR3: TGCGCCAGCAGCCAAGAAGTTCCTGGGACTACCTTTGCCATATCGTATGGCTACACCTTC. Translating gives CASSQEVPGTTFAISYGYTF.

V and J are TRBV6-1 and TRBJ2-3; 12 bases align to TRBD2. This CDR3 spans 17 amino acids. After removal of 8 bases from V and 2 bases from J, the junction contained 11 bases not matched to a gene. Germline CDR1 MNHNS, CDR2 SASEGT. CDR3 protein: CASARLAGVRDTDTQYF. The CDR3 DNA reads TGTGCCAGCGCAAGACTAGCGGGAGTTAGAGACACAGATACGCAGTATTTT.

This clonotype occurred a few times. The chain couples TRBV7-2 to TRBJ2-5, with D hard to call. CDR1 is SGHTA, CDR2 FQGNSA, per germline. The CDR3 spans 15 residues. Trimming removed 5 bases from V and 5 bases from J, with 18 bases in between. This chain's CDR3 is CASSPQLMGKETQYF. Here the CDR3 DNA reads TGTGCCAGCAGCCCCCAATTGATGGGGAAGGAGACCCAGTACTTC.

This clonotype has at least ten counts. The chain has TRBV24-1 and TRBJ2-5, with D uncertain. Trimming pared 4 bases from V and 0 bases from J, leaving 11 bases between. CDR1 KGHDR and CDR2 SFDVKD come from the germline V gene. The CDR3 contains 15 residues. CDR3 bases: TGTGCCACCAGTGACCGGACGGAGTACCAAGAGACCCAGTACTTC. It translates to CATSDRTEYQETQYF.

This clonotype was picked up a small number of times. The DNA of the CDR3 is TGCGCCAGCAGCTTGGGGGAATCGACAATCCATGGCTACACCTTC. It encodes CASSLGESTIHGYTF. The rearrangement joins TRBV5-1 to TRBJ1-2, with no clear D. The CDR3 has 15 amino acids. Germline assignment: CDR1 SGHRS and CDR2 YFSETQ. With 0 bases removed from V and 6 bases from J, the gap between germline ends came to 15 bases.

This chain links TRBV19 with TRBJ2-7; D is perhaps TRBD2 (6 bases). The CDR3 loop spans 19 amino acids. V lost 0 bases to trimming and J lost 3 bases, with 24 bases between them. Germline V lookup: CDR1 LNHDA, CDR2 SQIVND (reference sequence). CDR3: CASSIDTSRGGGDFYEQYF. Written as DNA, the CDR3 is TGTGCCAGTAGTATAGATACCTCCCGCGGTGGAGGGGATTTCTACGAGCAGTACTTC.